These 11 T cell receptor beta chains share one sample of origin, sequenced in a study of patients with pleural tuberculosis. TCRdb used MiXCR to reprocess the reads, holding one entry per CDR3 protein. The data hold about 50,000 distinct CDR3 sequences, with 5.5% to 8% observed a single time. These receptors were taken from a human donor with pleural tuberculosis.

This clonotype was counted only a few times. The chain has TRBV20-1 and TRBJ2-7; tentative D call: TRBD2 (5 bases). The CDR3 extends over 15 amino acids. The germline V gene has CDR1 DFQATT and CDR2 SNEGSKA (reference sequence). The ends were cut back, 0 bases at V and 4 bases at J, with 16 bases in the middle. In DNA form, the CDR3 reads TGCAGTGCTAGAGAGGTCCGGGATGGAATGTACGAGCAGTACTTC. It yields the protein CSAREVRDGMYEQYF.

This clonotype has ten or more counts. The chain links TRBV6-2 or TRBV6-3 to TRBJ2-5, with D uncertain. The CDR3 contains 11 residues. Germline V gene data show CDR1 as MNHEY and CDR2 as SVGEGT. V lost 6 bases to trimming and J lost 0 bases, with 2 bases between them. The CDR3 nucleotides read TGTGCCAGCAGGAACCAAGAGACCCAGTACTTC. Translation: CASRNQETQYF.

This clonotype was seen many times. The chain joins TRBV3-1 to TRBJ2-1; D gene unclear. CDR1 and CDR2 (germline): LGHDT, YNNKEL (reference sequence). V was shortened by 1 base and J by 6 bases, with 7 bases between the two germline ends. The length of the CDR3 is 13 residues. The CDR3, as DNA: TGTGCCAGCAGCCAAGTAAGGAGCAATGAGCAGTTCTTC. Encoded protein: CASSQVRSNEQFF.

In the case of this clonotype: A read error may produce the germline difference seen at one junction end. The rearrangement uses TRBV13 and TRBJ2-7; 7 bases align to TRBD2. The CDR3 covers 15 residues. The germline V gene encodes CDR1 PRHDT and CDR2 FYEKMQ (reference sequence). CDR3 DNA sequence: TGTGCCAGTAGCTTTTCCGCGAGCGGGACCTACGAGCAGTACTTC. It translates to CASSFSASGTYEQYF.

There are many counts of this clonotype. The genes are TRBV12-3 or TRBV12-4 and TRBJ1-5; 9 nucleotides agree with TRBD1. V shed 6 bases, J shed 9 bases, and the junction held 6 bases outside the gene matches. The CDR3 is made up of 13 amino acids. CDR3 amino acids: CASSLDRGGPQHF. The CDR3 nucleotides read TGTGCCAGCAGCCTGGACAGGGGAGGGCCCCAGCATTTT.

This clonotype was counted ten times or more. The CDR3 here is CSARVSGAYEQYF. The CDR3 bases are TGCAGTGCTAGAGTTAGCGGAGCCTACGAGCAGTACTTC. The J gene is TRBJ2-7, the V gene TRBV20-1; D is possibly TRBD2 (6 bases). There are 13 residues in the CDR3. Trimming removed 1 base at V and 2 bases at J, with 9 bases between. CDR1 is DFQATT, CDR2 SNEGSKA, per germline (reference sequence).

This clonotype was seen ten or more times. V and J are TRBV7-6 and TRBJ2-3, with 9 bases identical to TRBD1. Germline V gene lookup returns CDR1 SGHVS and CDR2 FNYEAQ. The J segment lost 1 base and the V segment lost 2 bases, leaving 7 bases of the junction unmatched. CDR3 length: 17 amino acids. The CDR3 DNA is TGTGCCAGCAGCTTACCTACAGGGGGCGCGGGCACAGATACGCAGTATTTT. Its translation: CASSLPTGGAGTDTQYF.

This sequence joins TRBV28 and TRBJ2-7; D unresolved. V was shortened by 5 bases and J by 7 bases, with 9 bases between the two germline ends. CDR3 length equals 11 residues. CDR1 and CDR2 from the germline V gene are MDHEN and SYDVKM. The CDR3 spells CASSAAAEQYF. The CDR3 DNA reads as TGTGCCAGCAGTGCCGCCGCGGAGCAGTACTTC. Filled out from reference TRBV28 and TRBJ2-7, the complete variable domain reads DVKVTQSSRYLVKRTGEKVFLECVQDMDHENMFWYRQDPGLGLRLIYFSYDVKMKEKGDIPEGYSVSREKKERFSLILESASTNQTSMYLCASSAAAEQYFGPGTRLTVT.

This clonotype was observed many times. CDR3 protein: CSAEGTSAGSYNEQFF. The CDR3 region has the DNA TGCAGTGCCGAGGGGACTAGCGCTGGCTCCTACAATGAGCAGTTCTTC. The gene calls are TRBV20-1 and TRBJ2-1, with 10 bases that match TRBD2. With 6 bases clipped from V and 0 bases from J, the junction kept 8 bases outside the gene matches. The germline CDR1 and CDR2 sequences are DFQATT and SNEGSKA (reference sequence). This CDR3 contains 16 residues.

This clonotype was picked up a small number of times. The gene calls are TRBV5-1 and TRBJ2-7; tentatively, D is TRBD2 (6 bases). The V end lost 7 bases, the J end lost 3 bases, and 11 bases lay between the germline ends. CDR1 SGHRS and CDR2 YFSETQ come from the germline V gene. This CDR3 spans 12 amino acids. The CDR3 here is CASFGEDYEQYF. CDR3 sequence (DNA): TGCGCCAGCTTTGGGGAGGACTACGAGCAGTACTTC.

This clonotype occurred many times. The gene calls are TRBV2 and TRBJ1-6; D gene uncertain. Germline CDR1 reads SNHLY; CDR2 reads FYNNEI. Trimming left V 1 base short and J 8 bases short, with 9 bases between. This CDR3 region has 14 residues. CDR3 loop: CASSEEVVDSPLHF. CDR3 sequence (DNA): TGTGCCAGCAGTGAAGAAGTGGTGGATTCACCCCTCCACTTT.